Listed here are 27 T cell receptor beta chains from one sample, sequenced in a study of cytomegalovirus exposure and HLA in healthy donors. PCR was performed using 60 Vbeta and 13 Jbeta primers. Profiled with immunoSEQ multiplex PCR; TCRdb holds only in-frame clones, not every one. The repertoire has 35,000 to 55,000 clones, under 60% of them found once; the top ten carry roughly 6%. Sequencing was carried out using PBMCs. The source is a man aged 60-69 years in good health and CMV-seronegative.

This clone came up a few times. This sequence joins TRBV5-4 and TRBJ2-7; 7 nucleotides line up with TRBD1. CDR1 and CDR2 from the germline V gene are SGHNT and YYREEE (reference sequence). This CDR3 spans 12 amino acids. V trimming: 4 bases; J trimming: 3 bases; junction bases outside the gene matches: 1. CDR3 bases: TGTGCCAGCAGCCGGGACAGCTACGAGCAGTACTTC. Amino acids: CASSRDSYEQYF.

This clone has just a few counts. V gene TRBV30 combines with J gene TRBJ1-3, with 8 positions matching TRBD1. The CDR3 consists of 14 residues. The V gene's germline CDR1 is GTSNPN and CDR2 SVGIG (reference sequence). Unmatched junction bases numbered 6, after V lost 4 bases and J lost 4 bases. The CDR3 region is CAWNRDRRGNTIYF. The CDR3, as DNA: TGTGCCTGGAACCGGGACAGGCGGGGAAACACCATATATTTT.

With respect to this clone: Other nucleotide sequences from this sample produce the same CDR3. J is TRBJ2-5 and V is TRBV9, with TRBD2 as a possible D gene (6 bases). The CDR3 covers 14 residues. V was trimmed by 1 base and J by 2 bases, leaving 9 bases between them. Germline V gene data show CDR1 as SGDLS and CDR2 as YYNGEE. The CDR3 coding sequence is TGTGCCAGCAGCGTAATGGGGGGACAAGAGACCCAGTACTTC. Amino acid sequence: CASSVMGGQETQYF.

CDR3 nucleotides: TGTGCCTGGAGAGGAGGGAGAGCTGGCTACACCTTC. Protein sequence: CAWRGGRAGYTF. V is TRBV30 and J is TRBJ1-2; D not certain. The CDR3 spans 12 residues. Between the trimmed V and J ends, which lost 3 bases and 7 bases, there was a span of 12 bases. Germline CDR1 and CDR2: GTSNPN and SVGIG (reference sequence). Combining the CDR3 with reference TRBV30 and TRBJ1-2 gives the whole variable domain SQTIHQWPATLVQPVGSPLSLECTVEGTSNPNLYWYRQAAGRGLQLLFYSVGIGQISSEVPQNLSASRPQDRQFILSSKKLLLSDSGFYLCAWRGGRAGYTFGSGTRLTVV.

This rearrangement joins TRBV2 to TRBJ2-1; maybe TRBD2 (6 bases). The germline V and J ends were trimmed by 3 bases and 5 bases, with 14 bases remaining between them. The CDR3 covers 15 residues. Looked up from germline, CDR1 is SNHLY and CDR2 is FYNNEI. As DNA, the CDR3 is TGTGCCAGCAGTGAGGAGGGAGTTAGCCACAATGAGCAGTTCTTC. Translated, it gives CASSEEGVSHNEQFF.

This chain uses TRBV30 with TRBJ2-5; D might be TRBD1 (8 bases). CDR1 and CDR2 from the germline V gene are GTSNPN and SVGIG (reference sequence). V lost 2 bases, J lost 2 bases, and 15 bases lay in between. The CDR3 is 15 residues long. The DNA of the CDR3 is TGTGCCTGGAGTTTCGGACAGGGAGGGCAAGAGACCCAGTACTTC. As protein: CAWSFGQGGQETQYF.

This rearrangement joins TRBV2 to TRBJ1-5, with TRBD1 as a possible D gene (5 bases). The CDR3 runs 12 residues. V was trimmed by 8 bases and J by 4 bases, leaving 9 bases between them. CDR1 and CDR2 (germline): SNHLY, FYNNEI. The CDR3 is CASQTANQPQHF. The CDR3 nucleotides are TGTGCCAGCCAGACAGCAAATCAGCCCCAGCATTTT. Supplemented by reference TRBV2 and TRBJ1-5, the full variable domain reads EPEVTQTPSHQVTQMGQEVILRCVPISNHLYFYWYRQILGQKVEFLVSFYNNEISEKSEIFDDQFSVERPDGSNFTLKIRSTKLEDSAMYFCASQTANQPQHFGDGTRLSIL.

The count of this clone is one. The chain joins TRBV5-4 to TRBJ1-4; D remains ambiguous. V lost 5 bases, J lost 1 base, and 9 bases lay in between. Germline V gives CDR1 SGHNT, CDR2 YYREEE (reference sequence). The CDR3 has 14 residues. CDR3: CASSPGGTNEKLFF. For the CDR3, the DNA is TGTGCCAGCAGTCCCGGTGGAACTAATGAAAAACTGTTTTTT.

This clone was counted only a few times. The chain uses TRBV27 and TRBJ1-5; maybe TRBD1 (5 bases). Germline V lookup: CDR1 MNHEY, CDR2 SMNVEV (reference sequence). The length of the CDR3 is 14 residues. V lost 4 bases to trimming and J lost 5 bases, with 12 bases between them. The CDR3 bases are TGTGCCAGCAGTTCGCAGGGAACCCATCAGCCCCAGCATTTT. This gives the protein CASSSQGTHQPQHF.

The chain couples TRBV11-2 to TRBJ2-1; the match to TRBD1 covers 7 bases. Trimming cost V 5 bases and J 0 bases; bases outside gene matches: 4. This CDR3 contains 15 residues. CDR1 and CDR2 from the germline V gene are SGHAT and FQNNGV. The CDR3 DNA reads as TGTGCCAGCAGCGGCCGGACAGGCTCCTACAATGAGCAGTTCTTC. Translation gives CASSGRTGSYNEQFF.

This clone showed up just a few times. This chain links TRBV6-6 with TRBJ1-2, with 10 bases identical to TRBD1. In germline, CDR1 is MNHNY, CDR2 SVGAGI (reference sequence). This CDR3 contains 15 residues. Unmatched junction bases numbered 7, after V lost 5 bases and J lost 4 bases. CDR3 DNA: TGTGCCAGCAGTGTCGCCGGGACAGGGGTCTATGGCTACACCTTC. It specifies CASSVAGTGVYGYTF.

The chain uses TRBV5-1 and TRBJ1-4; D possibly corresponds to TRBD1 (6 bases). The CDR3 length is 15 residues. Per the germline V gene, CDR1 is SGHRS and CDR2 is YFSETQ. V was cut by 4 bases and J by 7 bases, with 17 bases left in between. CDR3 region: CASSRNRVGGEKLFF. In nucleotides, the CDR3 is TGCGCCAGCAGCCGGAACAGGGTTGGCGGTGAAAAACTGTTTTTT. The variable domain in full, with the rest retrieved from reference TRBV5-1 and TRBJ1-4, is KAGVTQTPRYLIKTRGQQVTLSCSPISGHRSVSWYQQTPGQGLQFLFEYFSETQRNKGNFPGRFSGRQFSNSRSEMNVSTLELGDSALYLCASSRNRVGGEKLFFGSGTQLSVL.

This clone was picked up a small number of times. The V gene is TRBV7-9, the J gene TRBJ2-3, with 8 bases aligning to TRBD1. Trimming at V came to 7 bases and at J to 2 bases, leaving 5 bases not matched to a gene. This CDR3 region has 14 residues. Germline V gives CDR1 SEHNR, CDR2 FQNEAQ (reference sequence). The CDR3 DNA reads as TGTGCCAGCACCAAGACAGGGGCCACAGATACGCAGTATTTT. It is translated as CASTKTGATDTQYF.

This clone was recorded a few times. The J gene is TRBJ1-2, the V gene TRBV29-1; D not certain. Trimming removed 6 bases from V and 8 bases from J, with 16 bases in between. The germline V gene has CDR1 SQVTM and CDR2 ANQGSEA. CDR3 length: 12 residues. CDR3 residues: CSVADRELGYTF. In nucleotides, the CDR3 is TGCAGCGTAGCCGATCGGGAGCTGGGCTACACCTTC.

The chain has TRBV30 and TRBJ1-1; D perhaps matches TRBD1 (5 bases). Trimming took 2 bases from V and 6 from J, leaving 10 bases between them. CDR1 and CDR2 (germline): GTSNPN, SVGIG (reference sequence). The CDR3 extends over 12 amino acids. The CDR3 DNA follows: TGTGCCTGGAGTCCCGTCAGGGCTGAAGCTTTCTTT. Translating it yields CAWSPVRAEAFF.

The chain is built from TRBV29-1 and TRBJ2-1, with a possible D match to TRBD2 (6 bases). The V gene lost 6 bases and the J gene lost 10 bases, with 19 bases spanning the gap. The CDR3 sequence is 13 residues long. The germline V gene has CDR1 SQVTM and CDR2 ANQGSEA. This CDR3 reads CSVLPGVAREQFF. Written as DNA, the CDR3 is TGCAGCGTACTCCCGGGGGTGGCTCGGGAGCAGTTCTTC.

CDR3 bases: TGCGCCAGCAGCCAAGATGCAGGACAGGGCCTGAACACTGAAGCTTTCTTT. Its protein product is CASSQDAGQGLNTEAFF. The chain couples TRBV4-1 to TRBJ1-1; 8 bases match TRBD1. Trimming took 0 bases from V and 0 from J; bases not matched to a gene: 6. From germline, CDR1 is MGHRA and CDR2 YSYEKL. The CDR3 covers 17 residues.

The chain recombines TRBV5-1 with TRBJ2-2, with TRBD2 matching 7 bases. The CDR3 is 16 residues long. V was pared by 4 bases and J by 5 bases, with 11 bases of the junction left unmatched. Per germline, CDR1 SGHRS and CDR2 YFSETQ. CDR3 residues: CASSPQTSYETGELFF. The DNA of the CDR3 is TGCGCCAGCAGCCCTCAGACTAGCTACGAGACCGGGGAGCTGTTTTTT.

The rearrangement links TRBV27 to TRBJ2-7; the match to TRBD1 covers 7 bases. J gave up 2 bases and V 5 bases, and 3 bases lay outside the gene matches. Germline V gene sequence: CDR1 MNHEY, CDR2 SMNVEV (reference sequence). This CDR3 contains 13 residues. CDR3 sequence reads: CASSTGQPYEQYF. The CDR3 DNA sequence: TGTGCCAGCAGTACGGGACAGCCCTACGAGCAGTACTTC.

In nucleotides, the CDR3 is TGTGCCAGCAGCGGTCGGGGGGAGACCCAGTACTTC. It translates to CASSGRGETQYF. This rearrangement joins TRBV9 to TRBJ2-5, with a weak D call TRBD2 (6 bases). Per germline, CDR1 SGDLS and CDR2 YYNGEE. The CDR3 has 12 amino acids. Trimming cost V 3 bases and J 5 bases, with 8 bases left between them.

The chain links TRBV7-9 to TRBJ2-7; TRBD1 is a possible D gene (5 bases). The CDR3 totals 16 residues. The germline gives CDR1 SEHNR, CDR2 FQNEAQ (reference sequence). Trimming took 5 bases from V and 4 from J, leaving 21 bases between them. CDR3 DNA sequence: TGTGCCAGCAGCGACAACAGAGTGGGGCCCCCTTACGAGCAGTACTTC. Its protein product is CASSDNRVGPPYEQYF. The full variable domain, completed using reference TRBV7-9 and TRBJ2-7, is DTGVSQNPRHKITKRGQNVTFRCDPISEHNRLYWYRQTLGQGPEFLTYFQNEAQLEKSRLLSDRFSAERPKGSFSTLEIQRTEQGDSAMYLCASSDNRVGPPYEQYFGPGTRLTVT.

This clone has only a few counts. The DNA for the CDR3 is TGTGCCAGCTCACCGGACAGGGTGAATGAAAAACTGTTTTTT. It translates to CASSPDRVNEKLFF. The chain links TRBV18 to TRBJ1-4; the match to TRBD1 covers 8 bases. The CDR3 contains 14 residues. The trim removed 3 bases at V and 5 bases at J, leaving 2 bases unmatched. The germline gives CDR1 KGHSH, CDR2 LQKENI.

V gene TRBV9 combines with J gene TRBJ2-7; D might be TRBD2 (5 bases). Germline lookup yields CDR1 SGDLS and CDR2 YYNGEE. Trimming cost V 0 bases and J 1 base, with 8 bases left between them. This CDR3 spans 14 amino acids. The CDR3 is CASSVAEGSYEQYF. CDR3 nucleotide sequence: TGTGCCAGCAGCGTAGCAGAGGGTTCCTACGAGCAGTACTTC.

This clone was recorded a few times. The chain couples TRBV27 to TRBJ1-2, with 7 positions matching TRBD1. V lost 6 bases, J lost 11 bases, and 9 bases stayed unmatched. Germline V gene sequence: CDR1 MNHEY, CDR2 SMNVEV (reference sequence). This CDR3 comprises 12 residues. DNA for the CDR3: TGTGCCAGCAGCAAAAACGGGGACAGATACACCTTC. Protein: CASSKNGDRYTF.

In its sample, this clone was seen a few times. The genes are TRBV9 and TRBJ1-1, with 9 bases matching TRBD1. Germline V gene sequence: CDR1 SGDLS, CDR2 YYNGEE. The CDR3 extends over 12 amino acids. J lost 10 bases, V lost 4 bases, and 5 bases had no gene match. The CDR3 reads CASSPGQGLAFF. CDR3 in DNA: TGTGCCAGCAGCCCGGGACAGGGTCTAGCTTTCTTT.

This clone was counted a few times. Written as DNA, the CDR3 is TGTGCCAGCAGCCGAACGGGAGACACTGAAGCTTTCTTT. It specifies CASSRTGDTEAFF. V is TRBV7-3 and J is TRBJ1-1, with D unclear. The CDR3 contains 13 residues. V was trimmed by 5 bases and J by 3 bases, leaving 10 bases between them. Germline V gene sequence: CDR1 SGHTA, CDR2 FQGTGA.

The genes are TRBV6-4 and TRBJ2-3; TRBD1 is a possible D gene (6 bases). The germline V gene encodes CDR1 MRHNA and CDR2 SNTAGT. CDR3 length equals 14 residues. Trimming took off 6 bases at V and 4 bases at J, with 14 bases between the two ends. The CDR3 DNA sequence: TGTGCCAGCAGCGCCGACCGACAGGCAGATACGCAGTATTTT. Amino acids: CASSADRQADTQYF.